This T cell receptor beta chain was observed in a study of blood T cell repertoires in COVID-19. Turning to the study itself: In Cohort 3, a recovered donor had either two negative PCRs, clearance, or symptom resolution. There were acute and convalescent COVID-19 samples, and they came from the United States, Italy and Spain.

CDR1 is SGHVS and CDR2 is FQNEAQ in the germline V gene. The CDR3 spans 16 residues. V was clipped by 5 bases and J by 2 bases; unmatched bases: 12. Sequenced by immunoSEQ multiplex PCR; TCRdb stores in-frame clones only, minus some. Here the sample spans fewer than 200,000 clones, 65% to 80% being singletons. Individuals drawn from around 25 US areas were about 18 to 95 years old. The sequenced sample was PBMCs or T cells enriched from blood (not recorded which). The sequence was collected from a woman in her 70s in a cohort exposed to, infected with or recovered from COVID-19 (not recorded which). The chain links TRBV7-8 to TRBJ2-7, with TRBD1 matching over 7 bases. The CDR3 region has the DNA TGTGCCAGCAGCGACCGGGACAGAGGACCCACCTACGAGCAGTACTTC. This gives the protein CASSDRDRGPTYEQYF.